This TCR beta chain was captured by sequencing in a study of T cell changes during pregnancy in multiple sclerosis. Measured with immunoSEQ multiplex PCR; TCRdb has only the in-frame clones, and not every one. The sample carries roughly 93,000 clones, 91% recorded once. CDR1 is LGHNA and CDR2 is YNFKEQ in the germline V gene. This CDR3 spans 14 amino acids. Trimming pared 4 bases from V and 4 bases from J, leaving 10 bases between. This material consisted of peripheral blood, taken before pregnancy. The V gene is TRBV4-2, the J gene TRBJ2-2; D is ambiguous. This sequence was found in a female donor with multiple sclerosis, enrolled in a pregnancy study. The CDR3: CASSLTVSTGELFF. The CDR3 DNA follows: TGTGCCAGCAGCCTCACGGTGAGCACCGGGGAGCTGTTTTTT.